Below are 10 T cell receptor beta chains sequenced from a single sample in a study of blood T cell repertoires in COVID-19. Using immunoSEQ multiplex PCR, the repertoire was profiled, and TCRdb retains in-frame clones only, with some absent. In the table there are under 200,000 clones, roughly 84% of which are singletons. Sequencing was carried out using peripheral blood. Receptor source: an elderly woman with acute or convalescent COVID-19.

The chain is built from TRBV19 and TRBJ2-1; 11 bases map to TRBD2. Germline V CDR1 and CDR2: LNHDA, SQIVND (reference sequence). V dropped 2 bases and J dropped 4; count of bases not matched to a gene: 4. The CDR3 spans 16 residues. The CDR3 protein is CASSILGTSGYNEQFF. The CDR3 DNA reads as TGTGCCAGTAGTATATTGGGGACTAGCGGTTACAATGAGCAGTTCTTC.

This clone appeared a few times. V usage is TRBV13 and J usage is TRBJ1-5; possibly TRBD1 for D (5 bases). The V gene lost 3 bases and the J gene lost 5 bases, with 14 bases spanning the gap. Germline V CDR1 and CDR2: PRHDT, FYEKMQ (reference sequence). The CDR3 length is 15 residues. The CDR3 spells CASSLGPAGYQPQHF. Written as DNA, the CDR3 is TGTGCCAGCAGCTTGGGGCCCGCAGGGTATCAGCCCCAGCATTTT.

The chain uses TRBV18 and TRBJ2-6; possible D gene TRBD1, 6 bases. This CDR3 region has 17 residues. CDR1 KGHSH and CDR2 LQKENI come from the germline V gene. Trimming removed 3 bases from V and 4 bases from J, with 16 bases in between. The CDR3 DNA follows: TGTGCCAGCTCACCTACAGGGCCCGGGCTCGGGGCCAACGTCCTGACTTTC. Encoded protein: CASSPTGPGLGANVLTF.

This rearrangement joins TRBV18 to TRBJ2-2; 10 nucleotides line up with TRBD2. V gave up 2 bases and J gave up 7 bases; unmatched junction bases: 16. CDR1 is KGHSH, CDR2 LQKENI, per germline. The CDR3 runs to 19 residues. The CDR3 DNA follows: TGTGCCAGCTCACCATTGAGCCTAGCGGGAGTTGATTATCACGGGGAGCTGTTTTTT. As protein: CASSPLSLAGVDYHGELFF.

The V and J genes are TRBV27 and TRBJ1-4; 7 nucleotides align to TRBD1. CDR1 MNHEY and CDR2 SMNVEV come from the germline V gene (reference sequence). Trimming at V came to 2 bases and at J to 8 bases, leaving 2 bases not matched to a gene. This CDR3 is 13 amino acids long. CDR3: CASSLNRGEKLFF. CDR3 bases: TGTGCCAGCAGTTTAAACAGGGGAGAAAAACTGTTTTTT.

This clone was seen a few times. The CDR3 nucleotides read TGCAGCGTTGGGACAGGGCGGGAGCGTGGCTACACCTTC. Encoded protein: CSVGTGRERGYTF. V is TRBV29-1 and J is TRBJ1-2, with TRBD1 matching over 8 bases. The CDR3 is made up of 13 amino acids. Germline CDR1 SQVTM, CDR2 ANQGSEA. Losses at the gene ends were 4 bases for V and 7 bases for J; bases not matched to a gene: 8.

V gene TRBV7-3 combines with J gene TRBJ2-3, with a tentative D call TRBD2 (6 bases). Germline lookup yields CDR1 SGHTA and CDR2 FQGTGA. Trimming took off 3 bases at V and 3 bases at J, with 10 bases between the two ends. This CDR3 is built from 14 residues. The CDR3 bases are TGTGCCAGCAGCTTCGACAGCGGGACAGATACGCAGTATTTT. Protein sequence: CASSFDSGTDTQYF.

This chain joins TRBV4-2 and TRBJ2-7; 7 bases match TRBD1. The CDR3 length is 14 residues. Germline CDR1 LGHNA, CDR2 YNFKEQ. V lost 0 bases to trimming and J lost 3 bases; unmatched junction nucleotides: 2. CDR3 loop: CASSQENRGYEQYF. The CDR3 nucleotides read TGTGCCAGCAGCCAAGAGAACAGGGGCTACGAGCAGTACTTC.

Of note for this clone: Other nucleotide sequences in the sample specify the same CDR3. The chain joins TRBV7-2 to TRBJ1-5; 8 bases line up with TRBD1. Germline V lookup: CDR1 SGHTA, CDR2 FQGNSA. The CDR3 covers 15 residues. V trimming: 3 bases; J trimming: 2 bases; junction bases outside the gene matches: 3. DNA of the CDR3: TGTGCCAGCAGCTTGGGGACAGGCCGCAATCAGCCCCAGCATTTT. Translating gives CASSLGTGRNQPQHF. The full variable domain, with the rest looked up from reference TRBV7-2 and TRBJ1-5, is GAGVSQSPSNKVTEKGKDVELRCDPISGHTALYWYRQSLGQGLEFLIYFQGNSAPDKSGLPSDRFSAERTGGSVSTLTIQRTQQEDSAVYLCASSLGTGRNQPQHFGDGTRLSIL.

The genes are TRBV5-1 and TRBJ2-3; 7 bases line up with TRBD1. The germline gives CDR1 SGHRS, CDR2 YFSETQ. This CDR3 spans 14 amino acids. V was pared by 5 bases and J by 2 bases, with 5 bases of the junction left unmatched. The CDR3 protein is CASSGDSFTDTQYF. DNA of the CDR3: TGCGCCAGCAGTGGGGACAGCTTCACAGATACGCAGTATTTT.